This passage covers 20 T cell receptor beta chains from one sample sequenced in a study of Ad26.COV2.S vaccination and SARS-CoV-2 variants. As for treatment: 15 to 20 received Ad26.COV2.S at low or high dose, single or two shots; several received placebo; per-sample allocation not given. Day 63 after the first vaccine or placebo injection was the time point for sampling. The repertoire was sequenced with immunoSEQ multiplex PCR; TCRdb's copy has only in-frame clones and lacks some. This sample has about 680,000 clones, with roughly 90% found just once. The specimen was peripheral blood, collected in a trial of Ad26.COV2.S vaccine versus placebo. The receptors were gathered from a person between 18 and 65 years old who received the Ad26.COV2.S COVID-19 vaccine or a placebo.

The V call is TRBV29-1, the J call TRBJ2-2, with 8 positions matching TRBD2. The J segment lost 5 bases and the V segment lost 7 bases, leaving 6 bases of the junction unmatched. The germline CDR1 and CDR2 sequences are SQVTM and ANQGSEA. This CDR3 contains 13 residues. CDR3 amino acids: CSADGGATGELFF. DNA for the CDR3: TGCAGCGCCGACGGGGGGGCTACCGGGGAGCTGTTTTTT.

The chain uses TRBV4-1 and TRBJ2-3; D is unclear. Germline V gene sequence: CDR1 MGHRA, CDR2 YSYEKL. This CDR3 has 13 amino acids. The ends were cut back, 1 base at V and 6 bases at J, with 8 bases in the middle. The CDR3 loop is CASSQGTPDTQYF. In nucleotides, the CDR3 is TGCGCCAGCAGCCAAGGGACGCCCGATACGCAGTATTTT.

The J gene is TRBJ1-1, the V gene TRBV30; D is uncertain. Germline lookup yields CDR1 GTSNPN and CDR2 SVGIG (reference sequence). V was trimmed by 4 bases and J by 12 bases, leaving 6 bases between them. This CDR3 is 8 amino acids long. CDR3 in DNA: TGTGCCTGGATTGAGCCTTTCTTT. Protein: CAWIEPFF.

This sequence joins TRBV11-2 and TRBJ2-5, with 13 bases aligning to TRBD2. With 4 bases clipped from V and 5 bases from J, the junction kept 7 bases outside the gene matches. The CDR3 contains 16 residues. Germline V gene sequence: CDR1 SGHAT, CDR2 FQNNGV. DNA for the CDR3: TGTGCCAGCAGCTCCAGACTAGCGGGGGGCGGGGAGACCCAGTACTTC. As protein: CASSSRLAGGGETQYF.

The chain has TRBV12-3 or TRBV12-4 and TRBJ1-4; the D gene is possibly TRBD1 (5 bases). The CDR3 is 13 residues long. Between the trimmed V and J ends, which lost 2 bases and 7 bases, there was a span of 8 bases. The CDR3 DNA reads as TGTGCCAGCAGTTTAAGGGACCGTGAAAAACTGTTTTTT. Amino acid sequence: CASSLRDREKLFF.

The V and J genes are TRBV5-8 and TRBJ1-1, with a weak D call TRBD1 (6 bases). CDR1 and CDR2 (germline): SGHTS, YDEGEE. V lost 1 base and J 6 bases, leaving 13 bases between the germline ends. The CDR3 sequence is 14 residues long. CDR3 protein: CASSLPSGVSEAFF. CDR3 DNA sequence: TGTGCCAGCAGCTTGCCGTCAGGGGTCTCTGAAGCTTTCTTT.

The gene calls are TRBV13 and TRBJ2-1; D gene ambiguous. CDR1 and CDR2 from the germline V gene are PRHDT and FYEKMQ (reference sequence). Trimming shortened V by 6 bases and J by 4 bases, and 13 bases separated the two germline ends. The CDR3 loop spans 14 amino acids. The CDR3 reads CASRDSQRYNEQFF. DNA of the CDR3: TGTGCCAGCAGGGATTCTCAAAGGTACAATGAGCAGTTCTTC.

The rearrangement links TRBV5-5 to TRBJ1-1, with a possible D match to TRBD1 (5 bases). Trimming removed 1 base from V and 1 base from J, with 8 bases in between. CDR3 size: 14 residues. Germline CDR1 is SGHKS and CDR2 is YYEKEE (reference sequence). The CDR3 DNA follows: TGTGCCAGCAGCTTGTTCGGGGGGAACACTGAAGCTTTCTTT. It codes for CASSLFGGNTEAFF.

The chain links TRBV2 to TRBJ2-1; D could derive from TRBD1 or TRBD2 (7 bases each). The V end was cut by 3 bases, the J end by 7 bases, with 16 bases between. The CDR3 extends over 15 amino acids. Germline CDR1 reads SNHLY; CDR2 reads FYNNEI. The CDR3 nucleotides are TGTGCCAGCAGTGAGGGGAGGGGGCGCTTAAATGAGCAGTTCTTC. Its protein product is CASSEGRGRLNEQFF.

This rearrangement joins TRBV7-8 to TRBJ1-3, with D unresolved. Germline values: CDR1 SGHVS, CDR2 FQNEAQ. With 2 bases removed from V and 1 base from J, the gap between germline ends came to 9 bases. The CDR3 spans 15 residues. The CDR3 nucleotides read TGTGCCAGCAGCTTATTCGACTGGTCTGGAAACACCATATATTTT. As protein: CASSLFDWSGNTIYF.

This clone occurred once. The J gene is TRBJ2-5, the V gene TRBV2, with D uncertain. The CDR3 loop spans 14 amino acids. The V gene lost 3 bases and the J gene lost 4 bases, with 12 bases spanning the gap. Per germline, CDR1 SNHLY and CDR2 FYNNEI. The CDR3 DNA follows: TGTGCCAGCAGTGAGATTCCAGTCCCAGAGACCCAGTACTTC. Translation gives CASSEIPVPETQYF.

This clone was picked up one time. This chain connects TRBV27 to TRBJ1-1, with D unresolved. CDR1 and CDR2 (germline): MNHEY, SMNVEV (reference sequence). The germline V and J ends were trimmed by 5 bases and 3 bases, with 10 bases remaining between them. The CDR3 runs 13 residues. CDR3 amino acids: CASSVVRHTEAFF. The CDR3 DNA follows: TGTGCCAGCAGTGTGGTCAGACACACTGAAGCTTTCTTT.

The gene calls are TRBV24-1 and TRBJ2-3, with D possibly matching TRBD1 (6 bases). Trimming took off 3 bases at V and 5 bases at J, with 11 bases between the two ends. The CDR3 runs 14 residues. Germline assignment: CDR1 KGHDR and CDR2 SFDVKD. The DNA of the CDR3 is TGTGCCACCAGTGATCCTCGACAGGAAGATACGCAGTATTTT. This gives the protein CATSDPRQEDTQYF.

This rearrangement joins TRBV5-4 to TRBJ2-4; possibly TRBD1 for D (6 bases). The V gene lost 2 bases and the J gene lost 5 bases, with 11 bases spanning the gap. Germline CDR1 SGHNT, CDR2 YYREEE (reference sequence). The CDR3 length is 14 residues. The CDR3 here is CASSLQGGENIQYF. The CDR3 coding sequence is TGTGCCAGCAGCTTACAGGGTGGGGAAAACATTCAGTACTTC.

This clone is a singleton in its sample. The rearrangement joins TRBV10-1 to TRBJ2-5; no clear D gene. Trimming took off 0 bases at V and 5 bases at J, with 10 bases between the two ends. The length of the CDR3 is 14 residues. Per the germline V gene, CDR1 is WNHNN and CDR2 is SYGVQD (reference sequence). In DNA, the CDR3 is TGCGCCAGCAGTGAGTCGGGCCGTCCGGAGACCCAGTACTTC. Translated, it gives CASSESGRPETQYF.

J is TRBJ2-1 and V is TRBV12-3 or TRBV12-4; no reliable D call. This CDR3 comprises 12 residues. Deletions cut 3 bases from V and 6 bases from J, with 6 bases between. CDR3 nucleotide sequence: TGTGCCAGCAGTTTTCTCCCCAATGAGCAGTTCTTC. As protein: CASSFLPNEQFF.

Only one count was recorded for this clone. The chain has TRBV12-5 and TRBJ1-1; D unresolved. There are 17 residues in the CDR3. Germline CDR1 reads LGHNT; CDR2 reads FRNRAP. The V gene lost 1 base and the J gene lost 0 bases, with 15 bases spanning the gap. The CDR3 here is CASGLAPAGNMNTEAFF. The CDR3 DNA sequence: TGTGCTAGTGGTTTGGCACCCGCGGGTAACATGAACACTGAAGCTTTCTTT.

V usage is TRBV5-4 and J usage is TRBJ2-5; the D is unclear. The germline CDR1 and CDR2 sequences are SGHNT and YYREEE (reference sequence). Trimming shortened V by 1 base and J by 5 bases, and 9 bases separated the two germline ends. CDR3 size: 13 residues. Here the CDR3 reads CASSLNPTETQYF. As DNA, the CDR3 is TGTGCCAGCAGCTTGAACCCCACCGAGACCCAGTACTTC.

The V call is TRBV27, the J call TRBJ1-5; D is unresolved. Germline CDR1 reads MNHEY; CDR2 reads SMNVEV (reference sequence). The CDR3 loop spans 13 amino acids. Trimming pared 0 bases from V and 11 bases from J, leaving 11 bases between. CDR3 DNA sequence: TGTGCCAGCAGTTTATCGATGAAGAATGCCCAGCATTTT. This encodes CASSLSMKNAQHF.

The chain uses TRBV30 and TRBJ2-1, with TRBD2 matching over 10 bases. From germline, CDR1 is GTSNPN and CDR2 SVGIG (reference sequence). The V segment lost 0 bases and the J segment 9 bases; nucleotides outside the gene matches: 5. CDR3 length: 14 residues. In DNA form, the CDR3 reads TGTGCCTGGAGTGTACTAGCGGGACCAATTGAGCAGTTCTTC. It encodes CAWSVLAGPIEQFF.